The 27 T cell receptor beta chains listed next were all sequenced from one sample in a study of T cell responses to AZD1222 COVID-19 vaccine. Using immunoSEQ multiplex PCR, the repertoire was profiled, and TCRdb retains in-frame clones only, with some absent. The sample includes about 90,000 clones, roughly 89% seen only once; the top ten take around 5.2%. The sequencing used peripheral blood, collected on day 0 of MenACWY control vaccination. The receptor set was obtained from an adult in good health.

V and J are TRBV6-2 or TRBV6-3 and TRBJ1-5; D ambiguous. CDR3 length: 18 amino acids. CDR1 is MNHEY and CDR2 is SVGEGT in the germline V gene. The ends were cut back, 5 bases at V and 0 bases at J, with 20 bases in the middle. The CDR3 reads CASSHQSGRRNSNQPQHF. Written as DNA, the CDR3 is TGTGCCAGCAGTCACCAGAGTGGGAGACGGAATAGCAATCAGCCCCAGCATTTT.

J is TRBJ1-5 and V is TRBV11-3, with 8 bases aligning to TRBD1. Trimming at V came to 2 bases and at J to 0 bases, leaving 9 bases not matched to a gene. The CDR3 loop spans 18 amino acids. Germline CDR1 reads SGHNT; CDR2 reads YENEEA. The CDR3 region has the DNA TGTGCCAGCAGCTTAAAGAACAGGGGGTCTTATAGCAATCAGCCCCAGCATTTT. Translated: CASSLKNRGSYSNQPQHF.

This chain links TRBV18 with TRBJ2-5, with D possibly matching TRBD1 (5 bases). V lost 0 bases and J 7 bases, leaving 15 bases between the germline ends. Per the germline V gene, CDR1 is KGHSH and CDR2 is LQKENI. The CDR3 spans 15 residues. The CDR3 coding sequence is TGTGCCAGCTCACCACCGGGGCTCTCCCCTTCGACCCAGTACTTC. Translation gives CASSPPGLSPSTQYF.

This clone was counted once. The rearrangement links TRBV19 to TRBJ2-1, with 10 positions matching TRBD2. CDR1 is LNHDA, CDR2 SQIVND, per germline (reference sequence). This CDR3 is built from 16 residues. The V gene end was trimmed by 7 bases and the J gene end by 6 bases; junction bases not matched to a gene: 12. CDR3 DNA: TGTGCCAGTACCACCCCGCGACTAGCGGGCCGCAATGAGCAGTTCTTC. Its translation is CASTTPRLAGRNEQFF.

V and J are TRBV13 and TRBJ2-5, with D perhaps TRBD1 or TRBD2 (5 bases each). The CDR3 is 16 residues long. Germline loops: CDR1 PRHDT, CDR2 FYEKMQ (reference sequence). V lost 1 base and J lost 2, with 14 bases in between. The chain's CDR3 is CASSLVSGLRQETQYF. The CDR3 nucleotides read TGTGCCAGCAGCTTAGTGTCGGGGCTGAGACAAGAGACCCAGTACTTC.

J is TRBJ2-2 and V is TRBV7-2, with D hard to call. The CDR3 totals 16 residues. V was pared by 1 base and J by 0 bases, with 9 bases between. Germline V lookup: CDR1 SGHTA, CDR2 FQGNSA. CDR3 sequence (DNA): TGTGCCAGCAGCTTAGTGGGGATCCCGAACACCGGGGAGCTGTTTTTT. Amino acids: CASSLVGIPNTGELFF.

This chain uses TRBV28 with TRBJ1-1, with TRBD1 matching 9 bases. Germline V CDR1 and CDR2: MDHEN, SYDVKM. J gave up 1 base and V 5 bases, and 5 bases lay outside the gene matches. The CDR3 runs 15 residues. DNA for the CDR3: TGTGCCAGCAGTCCCCTGGGACAGGGGAACACTGAAGCTTTCTTT. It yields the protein CASSPLGQGNTEAFF.

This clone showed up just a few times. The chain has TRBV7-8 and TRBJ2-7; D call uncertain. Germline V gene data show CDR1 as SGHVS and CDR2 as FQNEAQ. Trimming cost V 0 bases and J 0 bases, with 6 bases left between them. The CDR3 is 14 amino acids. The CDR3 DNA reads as TGTGCCAGCAGCTTAGCGGGCCGCTCCTACGAGCAGTACTTC. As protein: CASSLAGRSYEQYF. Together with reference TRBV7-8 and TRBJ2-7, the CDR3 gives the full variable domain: GAGVSQSPRYKVAKRGQDVALRCDPISGHVSLFWYQQALGQGPEFLTYFQNEAQLDKSGLPSDRFFAERPEGSVSTLKIQRTQQEDSAVYLCASSLAGRSYEQYFGPGTRLTVT.

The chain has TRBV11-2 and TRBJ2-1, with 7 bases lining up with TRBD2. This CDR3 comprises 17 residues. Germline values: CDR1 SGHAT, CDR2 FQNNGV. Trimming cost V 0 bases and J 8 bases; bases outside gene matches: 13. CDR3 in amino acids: CASSLEGGGVRGDEQFF. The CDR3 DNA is TGTGCCAGCAGCTTAGAGGGTGGGGGGGTACGCGGCGATGAGCAGTTCTTC. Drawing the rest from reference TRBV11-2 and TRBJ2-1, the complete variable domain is EAGVAQSPRYKIIEKRQSVAFWCNPISGHATLYWYQQILGQGPKLLIQFQNNGVVDDSQLPKDRFSAERLKGVDSTLKIQPAKLEDSAVYLCASSLEGGGVRGDEQFFGPGTRLTVL.

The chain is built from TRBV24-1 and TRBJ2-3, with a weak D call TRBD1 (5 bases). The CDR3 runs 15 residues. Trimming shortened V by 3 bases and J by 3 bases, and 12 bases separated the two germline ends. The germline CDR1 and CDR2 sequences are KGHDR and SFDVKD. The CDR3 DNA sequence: TGTGCCACCAGTGATCCGCGACAGACTACAGATACGCAGTATTTT. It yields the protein CATSDPRQTTDTQYF.

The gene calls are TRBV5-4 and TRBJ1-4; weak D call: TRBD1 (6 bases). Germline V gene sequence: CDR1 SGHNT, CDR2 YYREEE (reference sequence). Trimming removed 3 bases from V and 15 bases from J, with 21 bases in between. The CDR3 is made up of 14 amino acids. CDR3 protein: CASSSGAYEKVVFF. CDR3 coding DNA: TGTGCCAGCAGCTCGGGGGCATATGAAAAGGTGGTGTTTTTT. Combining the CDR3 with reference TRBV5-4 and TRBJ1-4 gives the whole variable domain ETGVTQSPTHLIKTRGQQVTLRCSSQSGHNTVSWYQQALGQGPQFIFQYYREEENGRGNFPPRFSGLQFPNYSSELNVNALELDDSALYLCASSSGAYEKVVFFGSGTQLSVL.

CDR3 DNA: TGTGCCAGCAGCGAGACGGGACACCGGAACACCTTC. This gives the protein CASSETGHRNTF. The rearrangement links TRBV2 to TRBJ1-2, with a weak D call TRBD1 (6 bases). V was clipped by 6 bases and J by 12 bases, with 17 bases between them. The CDR3 consists of 12 residues. Germline V CDR1 and CDR2: SNHLY, FYNNEI.

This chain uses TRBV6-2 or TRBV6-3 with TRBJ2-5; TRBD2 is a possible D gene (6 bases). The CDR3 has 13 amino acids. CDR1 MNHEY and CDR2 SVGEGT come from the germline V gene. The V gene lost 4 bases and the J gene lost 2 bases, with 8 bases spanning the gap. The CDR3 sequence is CASSSRGQETQYF. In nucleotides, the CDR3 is TGTGCCAGCAGTTCACGGGGGCAAGAGACCCAGTACTTC.

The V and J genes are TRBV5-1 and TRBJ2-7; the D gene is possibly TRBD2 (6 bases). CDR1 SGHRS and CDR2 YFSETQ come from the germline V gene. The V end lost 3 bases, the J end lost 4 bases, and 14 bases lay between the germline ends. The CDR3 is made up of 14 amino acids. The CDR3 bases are TGCGCCAGCAGCTCGGGAGACACCACGTACGAGCAGTACTTC. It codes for CASSSGDTTYEQYF.

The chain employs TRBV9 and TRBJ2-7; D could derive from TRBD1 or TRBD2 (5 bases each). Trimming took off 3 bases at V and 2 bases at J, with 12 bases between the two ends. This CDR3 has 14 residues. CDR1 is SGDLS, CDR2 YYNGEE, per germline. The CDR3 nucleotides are TGTGCCAGCAGCGCCGGGTGGGGGACCTACGAGCAGTACTTC. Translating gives CASSAGWGTYEQYF.

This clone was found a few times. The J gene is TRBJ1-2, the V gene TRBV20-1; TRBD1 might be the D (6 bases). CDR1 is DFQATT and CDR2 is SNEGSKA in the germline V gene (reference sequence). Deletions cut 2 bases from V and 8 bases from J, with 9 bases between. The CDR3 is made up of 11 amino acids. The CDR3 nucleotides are TGCAGTGCTAGAACAGGGTGGGGCTACACCTTC. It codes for CSARTGWGYTF.

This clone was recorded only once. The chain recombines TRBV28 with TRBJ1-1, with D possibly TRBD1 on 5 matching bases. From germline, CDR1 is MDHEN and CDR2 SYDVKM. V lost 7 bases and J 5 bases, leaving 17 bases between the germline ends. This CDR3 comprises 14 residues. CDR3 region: CASTLGTVGTEAFF. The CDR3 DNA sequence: TGTGCCAGCACCCTGGGGACCGTGGGTACTGAAGCTTTCTTT. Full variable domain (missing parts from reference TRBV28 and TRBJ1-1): DVKVTQSSRYLVKRTGEKVFLECVQDMDHENMFWYRQDPGLGLRLIYFSYDVKMKEKGDIPEGYSVSREKKERFSLILESASTNQTSMYLCASTLGTVGTEAFFGQGTRLTVV.

DNA for the CDR3: TGTGCCAGTAGTACCGGACAGGGGGGCATTCAAGAGACCCAGTACTTC. This translates into CASSTGQGGIQETQYF. This chain joins TRBV19 and TRBJ2-5; 10 nucleotides line up with TRBD1. The CDR3 totals 16 residues. Germline lookup yields CDR1 LNHDA and CDR2 SQIVND (reference sequence). V shed 4 bases, J shed 2 bases, and the junction held 7 bases outside the gene matches.

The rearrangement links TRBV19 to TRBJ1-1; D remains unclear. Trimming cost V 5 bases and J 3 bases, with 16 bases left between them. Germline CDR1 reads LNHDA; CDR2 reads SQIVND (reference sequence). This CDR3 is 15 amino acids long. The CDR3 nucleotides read TGTGCCAGTAGTTCTCCCCGGGTTAGGGACACTGAAGCTTTCTTT. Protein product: CASSSPRVRDTEAFF.

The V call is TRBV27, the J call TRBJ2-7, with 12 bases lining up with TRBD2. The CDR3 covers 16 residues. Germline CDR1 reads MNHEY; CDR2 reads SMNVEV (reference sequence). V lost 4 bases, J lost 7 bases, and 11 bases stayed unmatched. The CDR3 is CASSYLGLAGSGEQYF. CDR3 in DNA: TGTGCCAGCAGTTACTTGGGACTAGCGGGTTCGGGGGAGCAGTACTTC.

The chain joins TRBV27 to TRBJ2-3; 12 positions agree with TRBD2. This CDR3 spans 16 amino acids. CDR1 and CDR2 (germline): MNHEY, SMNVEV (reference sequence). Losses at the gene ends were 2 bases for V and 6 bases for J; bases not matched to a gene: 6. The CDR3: CASSLQGLAGTDTQYF. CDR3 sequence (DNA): TGTGCCAGCAGTTTACAAGGACTAGCGGGGACGGATACGCAGTATTTT.

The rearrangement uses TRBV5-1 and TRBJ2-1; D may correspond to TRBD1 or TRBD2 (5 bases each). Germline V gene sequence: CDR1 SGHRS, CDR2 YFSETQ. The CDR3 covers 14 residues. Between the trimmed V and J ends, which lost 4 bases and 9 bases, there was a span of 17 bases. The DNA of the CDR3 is TGCGCCAGCAGCCCAACGGGACCCATCAGTGAGCAGTTCTTC. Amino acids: CASSPTGPISEQFF.

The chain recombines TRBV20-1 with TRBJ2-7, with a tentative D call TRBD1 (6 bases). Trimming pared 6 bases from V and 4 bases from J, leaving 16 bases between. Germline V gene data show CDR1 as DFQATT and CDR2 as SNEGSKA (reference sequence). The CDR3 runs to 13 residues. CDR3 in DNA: TGCAGTGCCAGTCCAGGACAGAAATACGAGCAGTACTTC. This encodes CSASPGQKYEQYF.

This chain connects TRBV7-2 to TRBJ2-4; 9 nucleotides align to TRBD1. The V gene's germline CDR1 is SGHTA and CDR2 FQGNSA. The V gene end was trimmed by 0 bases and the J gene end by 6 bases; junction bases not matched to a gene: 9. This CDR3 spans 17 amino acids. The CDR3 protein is CASSLASGTGHRNIQYF. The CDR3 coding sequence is TGTGCCAGCAGCTTAGCATCCGGGACAGGGCACCGAAACATTCAGTACTTC.

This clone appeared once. The CDR3 here is CASSFWGLAEDEQFF. DNA of the CDR3: TGTGCCAGCAGCTTTTGGGGGCTAGCGGAAGATGAGCAGTTCTTC. This chain links TRBV2 with TRBJ2-1, with D possibly matching TRBD2 (7 bases). Trimming shortened V by 6 bases and J by 8 bases, and 20 bases separated the two germline ends. CDR1 is SNHLY and CDR2 is FYNNEI in the germline V gene. The CDR3 contains 15 residues.

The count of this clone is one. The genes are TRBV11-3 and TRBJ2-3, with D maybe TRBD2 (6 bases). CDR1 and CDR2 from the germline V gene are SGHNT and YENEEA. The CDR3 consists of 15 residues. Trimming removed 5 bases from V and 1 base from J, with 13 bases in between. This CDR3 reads CASSATAGRTDTQYF. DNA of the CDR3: TGTGCCAGCAGCGCCACCGCGGGGCGCACAGATACGCAGTATTTT.

DNA for the CDR3: TGTGCCAGCAGCCCGGACAGGGCGAGGAACACTGAAGCTTTCTTT. Its translation is CASSPDRARNTEAFF. V gene TRBV7-2 combines with J gene TRBJ1-1; the match to TRBD1 covers 8 bases. V dropped 5 bases and J dropped 1; count of bases not matched to a gene: 6. The CDR3 length is 15 residues. CDR1 and CDR2 from the germline V gene are SGHTA and FQGNSA.